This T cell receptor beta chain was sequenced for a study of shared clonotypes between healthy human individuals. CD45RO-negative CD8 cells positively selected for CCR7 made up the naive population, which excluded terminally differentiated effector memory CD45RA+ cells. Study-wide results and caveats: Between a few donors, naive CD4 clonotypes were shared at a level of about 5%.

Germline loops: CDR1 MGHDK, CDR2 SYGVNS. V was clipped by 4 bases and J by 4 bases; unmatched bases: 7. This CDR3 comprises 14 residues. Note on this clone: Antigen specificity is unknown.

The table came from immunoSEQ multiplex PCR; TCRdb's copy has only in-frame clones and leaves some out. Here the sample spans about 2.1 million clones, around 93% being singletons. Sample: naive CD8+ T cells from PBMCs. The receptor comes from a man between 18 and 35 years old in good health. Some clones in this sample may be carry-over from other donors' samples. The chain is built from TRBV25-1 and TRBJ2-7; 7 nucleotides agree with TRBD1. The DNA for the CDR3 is TGTGCCAGCAGTGGATTAGGGGGCAAGTACGAGCAGTACTTC. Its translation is CASSGLGGKYEQYF.